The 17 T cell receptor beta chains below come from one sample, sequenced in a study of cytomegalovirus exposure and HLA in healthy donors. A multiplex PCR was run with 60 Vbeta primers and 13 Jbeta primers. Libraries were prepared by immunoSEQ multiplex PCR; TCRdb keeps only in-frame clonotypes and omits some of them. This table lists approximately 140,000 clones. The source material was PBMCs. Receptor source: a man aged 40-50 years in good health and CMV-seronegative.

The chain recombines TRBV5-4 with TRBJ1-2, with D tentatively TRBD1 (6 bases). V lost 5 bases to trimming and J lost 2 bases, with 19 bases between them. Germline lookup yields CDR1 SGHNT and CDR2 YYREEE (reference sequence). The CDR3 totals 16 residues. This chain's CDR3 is CASSLLFGTSNYGYTF. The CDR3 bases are TGTGCCAGCAGTCTCCTCTTTGGGACATCCAACTATGGCTACACCTTC.

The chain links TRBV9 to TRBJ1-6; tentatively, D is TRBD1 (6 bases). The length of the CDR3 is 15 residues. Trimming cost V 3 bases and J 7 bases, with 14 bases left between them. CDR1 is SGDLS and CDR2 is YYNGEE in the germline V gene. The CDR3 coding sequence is TGTGCCAGCAGCGAATTACAGGGTGCGAATTCACCCCTCCACTTT. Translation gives CASSELQGANSPLHF. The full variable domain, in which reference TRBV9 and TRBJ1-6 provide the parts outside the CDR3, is DSGVTQTPKHLITATGQRVTLRCSPRSGDLSVYWYQQSLDQGLQFLIQYYNGEERAKGNILERFSAQQFPDLHSELNLSSLELGDSALYFCASSELQGANSPLHFGNGTRLTVT.

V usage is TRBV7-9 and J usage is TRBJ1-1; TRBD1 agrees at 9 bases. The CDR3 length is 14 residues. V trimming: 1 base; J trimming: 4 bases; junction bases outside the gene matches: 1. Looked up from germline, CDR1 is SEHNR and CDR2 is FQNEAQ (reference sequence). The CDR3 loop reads CASSLDRGPTEAFF. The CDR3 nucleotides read TGTGCCAGCAGCTTAGACAGGGGGCCCACTGAAGCTTTCTTT.

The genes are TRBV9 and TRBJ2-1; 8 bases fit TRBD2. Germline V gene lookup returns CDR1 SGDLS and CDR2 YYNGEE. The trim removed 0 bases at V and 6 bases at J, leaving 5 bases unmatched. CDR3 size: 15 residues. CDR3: CASSVAGTRGNEQFF. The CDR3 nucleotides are TGTGCCAGCAGCGTAGCAGGGACTAGGGGCAATGAGCAGTTCTTC.

This chain's CDR3 is CASSDRARGTEAFF. CDR3 DNA sequence: TGTGCCAGCAGTGACCGGGCCCGAGGGACTGAAGCTTTCTTT. V gene TRBV6-1 combines with J gene TRBJ1-1, with D unclear. Germline values: CDR1 MNHNS, CDR2 SASEGT. The CDR3 is 14 amino acids. Trimming cost V 3 bases and J 5 bases, with 13 bases left between them.

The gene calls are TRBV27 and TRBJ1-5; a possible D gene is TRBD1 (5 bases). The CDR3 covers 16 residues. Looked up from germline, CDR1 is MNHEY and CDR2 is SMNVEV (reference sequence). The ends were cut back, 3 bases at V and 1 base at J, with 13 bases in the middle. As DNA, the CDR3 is TGTGCCAGCAGTTTTAGGGCAGGGTTGAGCAATCAGCCCCAGCATTTT. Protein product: CASSFRAGLSNQPQHF.

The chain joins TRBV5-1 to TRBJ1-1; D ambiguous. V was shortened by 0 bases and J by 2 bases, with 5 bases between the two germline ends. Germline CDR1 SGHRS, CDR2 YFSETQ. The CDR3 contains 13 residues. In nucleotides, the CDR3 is TGCGCCAGCAGCTTGGTTCTAAACACTGAAGCTTTCTTT. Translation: CASSLVLNTEAFF.

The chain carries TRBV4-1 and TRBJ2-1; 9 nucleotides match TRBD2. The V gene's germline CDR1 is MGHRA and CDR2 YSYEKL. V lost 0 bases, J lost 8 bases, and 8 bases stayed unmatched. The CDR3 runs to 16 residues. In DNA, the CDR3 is TGCGCCAGCAGCCAAGAAGAAGCGGGGGGCGGCGATGAGCAGTTCTTC. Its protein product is CASSQEEAGGGDEQFF.

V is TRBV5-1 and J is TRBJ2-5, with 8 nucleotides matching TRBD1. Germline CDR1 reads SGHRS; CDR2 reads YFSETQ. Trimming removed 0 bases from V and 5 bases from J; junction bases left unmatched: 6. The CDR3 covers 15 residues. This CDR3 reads CASSLGTGLGETQYF. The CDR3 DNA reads TGCGCCAGCAGCTTGGGGACAGGGCTAGGGGAGACCCAGTACTTC.

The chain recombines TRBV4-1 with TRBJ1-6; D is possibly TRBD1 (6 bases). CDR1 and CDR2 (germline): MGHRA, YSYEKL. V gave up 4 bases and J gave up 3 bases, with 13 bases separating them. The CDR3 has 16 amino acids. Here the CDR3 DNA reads TGCGCCAGCAGCCCCAGGGCAGGGGACTATAATTCACCCCTCCACTTT. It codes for CASSPRAGDYNSPLHF.

For the CDR3, the DNA is TGTGCCCTCAGACACCAGGGGTCCTACGAGCAGTACTTC. This sequence encodes CALRHQGSYEQYF. The chain is built from TRBV6-6 and TRBJ2-7, with D perhaps TRBD1 (6 bases). CDR3 length equals 13 residues. Germline V gene data show CDR1 as MNHNY and CDR2 as SVGAGI (reference sequence). V was cut by 11 bases and J by 1 base, with 15 bases left in between.

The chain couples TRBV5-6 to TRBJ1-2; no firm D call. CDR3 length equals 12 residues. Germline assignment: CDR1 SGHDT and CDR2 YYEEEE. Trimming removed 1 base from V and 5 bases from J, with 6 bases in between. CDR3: CASSLLRYGYTF. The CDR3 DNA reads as TGTGCCAGCAGCTTGCTGAGATATGGCTACACCTTC.

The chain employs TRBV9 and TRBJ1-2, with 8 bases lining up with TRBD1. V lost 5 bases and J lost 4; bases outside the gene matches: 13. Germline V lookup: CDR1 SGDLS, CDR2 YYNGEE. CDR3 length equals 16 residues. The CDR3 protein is CASSDDQGARIYGYTF. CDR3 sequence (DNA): TGTGCCAGCAGTGATGACCAGGGGGCGCGGATCTATGGCTACACCTTC.

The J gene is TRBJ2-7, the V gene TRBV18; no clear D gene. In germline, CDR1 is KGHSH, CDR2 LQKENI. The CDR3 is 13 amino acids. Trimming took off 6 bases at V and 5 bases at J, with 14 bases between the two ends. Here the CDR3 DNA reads TGTGCCAGCTCGTCCGTCAGGTACCACGAGCAGTACTTC. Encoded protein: CASSSVRYHEQYF.

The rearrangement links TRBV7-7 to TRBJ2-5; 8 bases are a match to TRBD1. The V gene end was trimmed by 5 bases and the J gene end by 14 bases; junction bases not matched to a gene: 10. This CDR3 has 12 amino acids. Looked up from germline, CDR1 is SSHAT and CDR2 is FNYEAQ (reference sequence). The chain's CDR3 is CASSPGTGVIYF. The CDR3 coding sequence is TGTGCCAGCAGCCCCGGGACAGGCGTAATATACTTC.

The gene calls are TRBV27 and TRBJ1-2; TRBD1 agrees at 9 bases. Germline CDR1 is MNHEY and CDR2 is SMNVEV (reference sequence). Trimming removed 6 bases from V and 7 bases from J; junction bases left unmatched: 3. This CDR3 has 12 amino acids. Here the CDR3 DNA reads TGTGCCAGCAGACAGACAGGGGGTGGCTACACCTTC. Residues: CASRQTGGGYTF.

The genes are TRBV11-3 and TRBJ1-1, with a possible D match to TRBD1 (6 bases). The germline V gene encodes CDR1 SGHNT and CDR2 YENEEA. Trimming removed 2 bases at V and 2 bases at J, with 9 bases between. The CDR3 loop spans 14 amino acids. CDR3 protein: CASSLSGDNTEAFF. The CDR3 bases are TGTGCCAGCAGCTTATCAGGGGACAACACTGAAGCTTTCTTT.